Listed below are T cell receptor beta chains from one sample, sequenced in a study of control samples from healthy donors and cancer patients. Generated by immunoSEQ multiplex PCR, the TCRdb table keeps only in-frame clones and is missing some. The repertoire holds about 140,000 clones, under 95% seen once, with around 12% in the top ten. What was sequenced was blood. All receptors come from a man between 40 and 49 years old in good health. Both conserved end residues are part of each CDR3. Each record gives: CDR3 length, clone size, D gene, J gene, V gene, CDR3 DNA, CDR3 protein. The D gene is left open where the match is weak. A clone size is listed for some rows: how often the clone was seen (once, few, many), or a class if it is expanded.

length: 13; size: .; D: .; J: TRBJ1-4; V: TRBV27; DNA: TGTGCCAGCAGTTTGATGGGAGCTGAAAAACTGTTTTTT; CDR3: CASSLMGAEKLFF
length: 22; size: .; D: .; J: TRBJ1-5; V: TRBV6-8; DNA: TGTGCCAGCAGGATTTTGCACCCCCGTACCAGGGTACAGGTCGCTATCAATCAGCCCCAGCATTTT; CDR3: CASRILHPRTRVQVAINQPQHF
length: 12; size: .; D: .; J: TRBJ2-5; V: TRBV5-6; DNA: TGTGCCAGCAGTTCAGGGGCGGCGACCCAGTACTTC; CDR3: CASSSGAATQYF
length: 14; size: .; D: TRBD1; J: TRBJ1-2; V: TRBV13; DNA: TGTGCCAGCAGCGCCCGGGACAGGGAGGAAGGCTACACCTTC; CDR3: CASSARDREEGYTF
length: 13; size: .; D: .; J: TRBJ2-7; V: TRBV6-5; DNA: TGTGCCAGCAGCCGAACAGGGTTCTACGAGCAGTACTTC; CDR3: CASSRTGFYEQYF
length: 13; size: .; D: .; J: TRBJ2-2; V: TRBV9; DNA: TGTGCCAGCAGCGTAGGGGGAACCGGGGAGCTGTTTTTT; CDR3: CASSVGGTGELFF
length: 13; size: once; D: .; J: TRBJ2-7; V: TRBV10-1; DNA: TGCGCCAGCAGTGAGTCGGACAGTAACGAGCAGTACTTC; CDR3: CASSESDSNEQYF
length: 13; size: .; D: TRBD1; J: TRBJ1-1; V: TRBV7-9; DNA: TGTGCCAGCAGCCGACAGGGGGCCACTGAAGCTTTCTTT; CDR3: CASSRQGATEAFF
length: 16; size: .; D: TRBD2; J: TRBJ2-1; V: TRBV11-3; DNA: TGTGCCAGCAGCTTAGGGGGACTAGCGGGAGGCAGTGAGCAGTTCTTC; CDR3: CASSLGGLAGGSEQFF
length: 12; size: .; D: .; J: TRBJ2-4; V: TRBV28; DNA: TGTGCCAGCAGTCCCTTAGGAGGGGGGGCGGACTTC; CDR3: CASSPLGGGADF
length: 15; size: .; D: TRBD1; J: TRBJ2-7; V: TRBV9; DNA: TGTGCCAGCAGCTTGACCGGGACAGGGGTCTACGAGCAGTACTTC; CDR3: CASSLTGTGVYEQYF
length: 14; size: .; D: TRBD2; J: TRBJ2-1; V: TRBV11-3; DNA: TGTGCCAGCAGCTTGACTAGCGGGTACAATGAGCAGTTCTTC; CDR3: CASSLTSGYNEQFF
length: 10; size: once; D: .; J: TRBJ1-2; V: TRBV6-5; DNA: TGTGCCAGCAGCCCCGGTGGCTACACCTTC; CDR3: CASSPGGYTF
length: 16; size: .; D: TRBD1; J: TRBJ1-1; V: TRBV27; DNA: TGTGCCAGCAGTTTCCGCACAGGGGGAGGGAACACTGAAGCTTTCTTT; CDR3: CASSFRTGGGNTEAFF
length: 14; size: .; D: .; J: TRBJ1-2; V: TRBV27; DNA: TGTGCCAGCAGTCCCGTTAGGAGGGTCCATGGCTACACCTTC; CDR3: CASSPVRRVHGYTF
length: 15; size: .; D: TRBD1; J: TRBJ2-7; V: TRBV2; DNA: TGTGCCAGCAGTGAAACTGGACAGGGGGTCGGCGAGCAGTACTTC; CDR3: CASSETGQGVGEQYF
length: 11; size: .; D: .; J: TRBJ1-4; V: TRBV5-1; DNA: TGCGCCAGCAGGAGCGGTGAAAAACTGTTTTTT; CDR3: CASRSGEKLFF
length: 17; size: .; D: .; J: TRBJ1-2; V: TRBV23-1; DNA: TGCGCCAGCAGTCAATCGCCTAAGACAGGAACAACCTATGGCTACACCTTC; CDR3: CASSQSPKTGTTYGYTF
length: 14; size: .; D: .; J: TRBJ1-1; V: TRBV19; DNA: TGTGCCAGTAGTATCGCGGTACTGAACACTGAAGCTTTCTTT; CDR3: CASSIAVLNTEAFF
length: 17; size: .; D: TRBD1; J: TRBJ1-6; V: TRBV11-2; DNA: TGTGCCAGCAGCTCAACTTCTGGGGACAGGGGGAATTCACCCCTCCACTTT; CDR3: CASSSTSGDRGNSPLHF
length: 14; size: .; D: TRBD1; J: TRBJ1-2; V: TRBV7-2; DNA: TGTGCCAGCAGCTACGGGACAGGGAAAAATCGCTACACCTTC; CDR3: CASSYGTGKNRYTF
length: 13; size: .; D: .; J: TRBJ2-1; V: TRBV10-3; DNA: TGTGCCACCGGACTAAGGTCCGCCAATGAGCAGTTCTTC; CDR3: CATGLRSANEQFF